The 26 T cell receptor beta chains reported below all come from one sample, sequenced in a study of Ad26.COV2.S vaccination and SARS-CoV-2 variants. Stated treatment: around 19 received Ad26.COV2.S at low or high dose, single or two shots; roughly five received placebo; per-sample allocation not given. Sampling happened 63 days after the first vaccine or placebo injection. Produced via immunoSEQ multiplex PCR; TCRdb's table is partial and in-frame only. The data show about 410,000 clones, roughly nine tenths seen once. Sample: peripheral blood, taken in a trial of Ad26.COV2.S vaccine versus placebo. These receptors were obtained from a person aged 18-65 years who received the Ad26.COV2.S COVID-19 vaccine or a placebo.

CDR3 sequence (DNA): TGTGCCAGCAGCTTAGCGAAGGAGAACTATGGCTACACCTTC. It yields the protein CASSLAKENYGYTF. The V and J genes are TRBV7-2 and TRBJ1-2, with unresolved D. The V end lost 0 bases, the J end lost 2 bases, and 7 bases lay between the germline ends. Germline loops: CDR1 SGHTA, CDR2 FQGNSA. This CDR3 has 14 amino acids.

The CDR3 DNA reads TGTGCCAGCAGTTACAATGTAGCGGGGGGCACAGATACGCAGTATTTT. Protein product: CASSYNVAGGTDTQYF. The chain has TRBV6-5 and TRBJ2-3; 9 nucleotides align to TRBD2. V gave up 2 bases and J gave up 1 base; unmatched junction bases: 4. From germline, CDR1 is MNHEY and CDR2 SVGAGI. The CDR3 has 16 amino acids.

In its sample, this clone was seen once. V usage is TRBV5-1 and J usage is TRBJ2-1; D may match TRBD1 or TRBD2 (5 bases each). V lost 4 bases to trimming and J lost 5 bases, with 16 bases between them. CDR1 SGHRS and CDR2 YFSETQ come from the germline V gene. This CDR3 contains 15 residues. In nucleotides, the CDR3 is TGCGCCAGCAGCCGGGACCTCGGAGAAAACAATGAGCAGTTCTTC. Its protein is CASSRDLGENNEQFF.

Written as DNA, the CDR3 is TGTGCCAGCAGCTTAGAATCTGCCGAAGCTTTCTTT. The encoded protein is CASSLESAEAFF. The rearrangement links TRBV11-2 to TRBJ1-1; no definite D call. CDR1 is SGHAT, CDR2 FQNNGV, per germline. CDR3 length: 12 residues. V was cut by 0 bases and J by 8 bases, with 7 bases left in between. The full variable domain, rest sourced from reference TRBV11-2 and TRBJ1-1, is EAGVAQSPRYKIIEKRQSVAFWCNPISGHATLYWYQQILGQGPKLLIQFQNNGVVDDSQLPKDRFSAERLKGVDSTLKIQPAKLEDSAVYLCASSLESAEAFFGQGTRLTVV.

This chain joins TRBV4-1 and TRBJ2-1; D is unclear. The CDR3 sequence is 12 residues long. The V and J ends lost 1 base and 8 bases respectively, with 6 bases between them. CDR1 and CDR2 from the germline V gene are MGHRA and YSYEKL. The CDR3 nucleotides are TGCGCCAGCAGCCAAGTCAGCGATGAGCAGTTCTTC. Its translation: CASSQVSDEQFF.

The V gene is TRBV30, the J gene TRBJ1-2, with D perhaps matching TRBD1 (6 bases). CDR3 length: 12 amino acids. Germline loops: CDR1 GTSNPN, CDR2 SVGIG (reference sequence). Between the trimmed V and J ends, which lost 5 bases and 3 bases, there was a span of 10 bases. The CDR3 DNA follows: TGTGCCTGGGGGGACATTGACTATGGCTACACCTTC. Its translation: CAWGDIDYGYTF.

V is TRBV7-9 and J is TRBJ1-1, with unresolved D. The germline V gene has CDR1 SEHNR and CDR2 FQNEAQ (reference sequence). The V gene lost 4 bases and the J gene lost 1 base, with 7 bases spanning the gap. The CDR3 is 13 amino acids. For the CDR3, the DNA is TGTGCCAGCAGCTCTACACCGAACACTGAAGCTTTCTTT. Translating gives CASSSTPNTEAFF.

The gene calls are TRBV6-5 and TRBJ2-7; TRBD1 matches 10 bases. V was pared by 0 bases and J by 6 bases, with 2 bases of the junction left unmatched. CDR3 size: 14 residues. Per germline, CDR1 MNHEY and CDR2 SVGAGI. CDR3 region: CASSYSGQGSEQYF. CDR3 DNA sequence: TGTGCCAGCAGTTACTCGGGACAGGGGTCCGAGCAGTACTTC.

This clone was seen ten or more times. J is TRBJ2-1 and V is TRBV4-1, with D uncertain. CDR3 length: 17 amino acids. Germline CDR1 reads MGHRA; CDR2 reads YSYEKL. The V end lost 1 base, the J end lost 6 bases, and 19 bases lay between the germline ends. CDR3 in amino acids: CASSQGSWLVSSNEQFF. DNA for the CDR3: TGCGCCAGCAGCCAAGGGTCTTGGCTAGTGTCCAGCAATGAGCAGTTCTTC.

The V and J genes are TRBV7-8 and TRBJ1-2; a weak D match, TRBD1 (6 bases). Looked up from germline, CDR1 is SGHVS and CDR2 is FQNEAQ. V was pared by 1 base and J by 8 bases, with 14 bases between. The CDR3 runs 14 residues. CDR3 loop: CASSLVIQGTGYTF. The CDR3 bases are TGTGCCAGCAGCTTAGTTATACAGGGTACGGGCTACACCTTC.

CDR3 amino acids: CASSIERGSTDTQYF. The CDR3 DNA sequence: TGTGCCAGTAGTATAGAGCGGGGGAGCACAGATACGCAGTATTTT. The chain couples TRBV19 to TRBJ2-3, with TRBD2 identical over 7 bases. CDR3 size: 15 residues. Trimming at V came to 0 bases and at J to 0 bases, leaving 0 bases not matched to a gene. CDR1 LNHDA and CDR2 SQIVND come from the germline V gene (reference sequence). Filled out from reference TRBV19 and TRBJ2-3, the complete variable domain reads DGGITQSPKYLFRKEGQNVTLSCEQNLNHDAMYWYRQDPGQGLRLIYYSQIVNDFQKGDIAEGYSVSREKKESFPLTVTSAQKNPTAFYLCASSIERGSTDTQYFGPGTRLTVL.

The genes are TRBV4-1 and TRBJ2-7; 9 nucleotides align to TRBD1. V lost 2 bases and J lost 7; bases outside the gene matches: 6. The germline CDR1 and CDR2 sequences are MGHRA and YSYEKL. The CDR3 is 14 residues long. As DNA, the CDR3 is TGCGCCAGCAGCCAAACAGGGACAGGGCGAGAGCAGTACTTC. Protein product: CASSQTGTGREQYF.

The chain employs TRBV7-9 and TRBJ2-2; TRBD1 aligns across 8 bases. This CDR3 spans 15 amino acids. Germline lookup yields CDR1 SEHNR and CDR2 FQNEAQ (reference sequence). V lost 7 bases to trimming and J lost 4 bases; unmatched junction nucleotides: 8. CDR3: CASTVGQGGTGELFF. The CDR3 coding sequence is TGTGCCAGCACCGTCGGACAGGGAGGCACCGGGGAGCTGTTTTTT.

This clone was recorded only once. J is TRBJ1-1 and V is TRBV5-4, with 7 bases identical to TRBD1. Unmatched junction bases numbered 10, after V lost 4 bases and J lost 7 bases. Germline loops: CDR1 SGHNT, CDR2 YYREEE (reference sequence). This CDR3 comprises 14 residues. CDR3 in DNA: TGTGCCAGCAGCCGACAGGGCGTAGTTTATGAAGCTTTCTTT. As protein: CASSRQGVVYEAFF.

This clone was observed a single time. This chain uses TRBV6-5 with TRBJ1-3; TRBD1 agrees at 7 bases. The CDR3 covers 15 residues. The germline V gene encodes CDR1 MNHEY and CDR2 SVGAGI. After removal of 6 bases from V and 0 bases from J, the junction contained 5 bases not matched to a gene. CDR3 sequence reads: CASRRGDSSGNTIYF. The CDR3 region has the DNA TGTGCCAGCAGACGCGGGGACAGCTCTGGAAACACCATATATTTT.

The chain joins TRBV10-1 to TRBJ1-1, with a weak D call TRBD1 (5 bases). CDR1 WNHNN and CDR2 SYGVQD come from the germline V gene (reference sequence). Trimming removed 5 bases from V and 0 bases from J, with 10 bases in between. The length of the CDR3 is 14 residues. This CDR3 is CASSPGTVNTEAFF. CDR3 DNA sequence: TGCGCCAGCAGTCCCGGGACCGTGAACACTGAAGCTTTCTTT.

The chain recombines TRBV6-5 with TRBJ1-2; the D is unclear. CDR1 and CDR2 (germline): MNHEY, SVGAGI. Trimming took 6 bases from V and 2 from J, leaving 13 bases between them. The CDR3 spans 14 residues. The CDR3 nucleotides are TGTGCCAGCAGCATCTCCTCCGGGAACTATGGCTACACCTTC. As protein: CASSISSGNYGYTF.

V usage is TRBV3-1 (or the pseudogene TRBV3-2) and J usage is TRBJ2-5; TRBD2 aligns across 11 bases. CDR1 and CDR2 from the germline V gene are LGHDT and YNNKEL (reference sequence). The CDR3 sequence is 14 residues long. Trimming removed 6 bases from V and 3 bases from J; junction bases left unmatched: 3. The CDR3 DNA follows: TGTGCCAGCAGTAGCGGGGGGGCTGAAGAGACCCAGTACTTC. Protein sequence: CASSSGGAEETQYF.

V is TRBV19 and J is TRBJ2-3, with TRBD2 matching over 8 bases. V gave up 6 bases and J gave up 5 bases; unmatched junction bases: 13. The length of the CDR3 is 16 residues. Per germline, CDR1 LNHDA and CDR2 SQIVND (reference sequence). The CDR3 reads CASSHRFAGGKDTQYF. The CDR3 DNA follows: TGTGCCAGTAGCCACCGTTTCGCGGGGGGTAAAGATACGCAGTATTTT. Complete variable domain (other parts from reference TRBV19 and TRBJ2-3): DGGITQSPKYLFRKEGQNVTLSCEQNLNHDAMYWYRQDPGQGLRLIYYSQIVNDFQKGDIAEGYSVSREKKESFPLTVTSAQKNPTAFYLCASSHRFAGGKDTQYFGPGTRLTVL.

The genes are TRBV7-9 and TRBJ2-3; 7 nucleotides agree with TRBD1. Trimming took 5 bases from V and 0 from J; bases not matched to a gene: 14. The CDR3 spans 18 residues. Germline V gives CDR1 SEHNR, CDR2 FQNEAQ (reference sequence). In DNA form, the CDR3 reads TGTGCCAGCAGCCCCCTTGCCGGGACAGCGATTAGCACAGATACGCAGTATTTT. This encodes CASSPLAGTAISTDTQYF.

The chain has TRBV12-3 or TRBV12-4 and TRBJ1-2; possible D gene TRBD1, 6 bases. The CDR3 runs to 12 residues. Trimming shortened V by 4 bases and J by 5 bases, and 8 bases separated the two germline ends. The DNA for the CDR3 is TGTGCCAGCAGTTCAAGGGGGTATGGCTACACCTTC. Translation: CASSSRGYGYTF.

The rearrangement joins TRBV6-5 to TRBJ1-4; no reliable D call. The CDR3 has 12 residues. V lost 10 bases to trimming and J lost 4 bases, with 10 bases between them. CDR1 MNHEY and CDR2 SVGAGI come from the germline V gene. For the CDR3, the DNA is TGTGCCACCGACATGCTTAATGAAAAACTGTTTTTT. Its translation is CATDMLNEKLFF.

The chain combines TRBV14 with TRBJ1-2; D call uncertain. Per germline, CDR1 SGHDN and CDR2 FVKESK. Trimming left V 1 base short and J 1 base short, with 10 bases between. The CDR3 is made up of 15 amino acids. The CDR3 protein is CASSQGATYNYGYTF. CDR3 coding DNA: TGTGCCAGCAGCCAAGGAGCAACCTATAACTATGGCTACACCTTC.

This chain uses TRBV5-1 with TRBJ2-2; no definite D call. The CDR3 covers 14 residues. Germline V gene lookup returns CDR1 SGHRS and CDR2 YFSETQ. Trimming removed 2 bases from V and 8 bases from J, with 13 bases in between. CDR3 DNA: TGCGCCAGCAGCTTAATTGCGGTAGGAGGGGAGCTGTTTTTT. Residues: CASSLIAVGGELFF.

The sample holds one count of this clone. The chain combines TRBV15 with TRBJ1-6; perhaps TRBD1 as D (5 bases). Germline CDR1 reads LNHNV; CDR2 reads YYDKDF (reference sequence). The CDR3 covers 16 residues. V was cut by 0 bases and J by 6 bases, with 12 bases left in between. The CDR3, as DNA: TGTGCCACCAGCAGAGACAGGGCGTCGCGTAATTCACCCCTCCACTTT. The encoded protein is CATSRDRASRNSPLHF.

The chain joins TRBV4-3 to TRBJ1-1, with D unresolved. The V gene lost 1 base and the J gene lost 2 bases, with 8 bases spanning the gap. This CDR3 is built from 14 residues. The V gene's germline CDR1 is LGHNA and CDR2 YSLEER. CDR3 in DNA: TGCGCCAGCAGCCAAGCACAGCGCAACACTGAAGCTTTCTTT. It yields the protein CASSQAQRNTEAFF.